This is a list of T cell receptor beta chains from one sample in a study of cytomegalovirus exposure and HLA in healthy donors. Some clones are missing from TCRdb's copy, which holds only in-frame ones; the method was immunoSEQ multiplex PCR. The table includes 200,000 to 250,000 clones, approximately 84% detected once. The sequencing sample was made of PBMCs. These receptors came from a woman aged 40 to 50 in good health and CMV-seronegative. CDR3s include the opening cysteine and the closing phenylalanine or tryptophan. The order of the fields is J gene, V gene, D gene, clone size, CDR3 length, CDR3 protein, CDR3 DNA. A D gene is named only where the DNA matches it firmly. The size of a clone is reported for some rows only, either as once, few or many, or as a class for expanded clones.

>TRBJ1-1|TRBV5-1|.|.|15
CASSLETAANTEAFF
TGCGCCAGCAGCTTAGAAACAGCCGCGAACACTGAAGCTTTCTTT
>TRBJ1-3|TRBV5-6|TRBD1|few|16
CASSLVRSTGGNTIYF
TGTGCCAGCAGCTTGGTAAGGTCGACAGGGGGAAACACCATATATTTT
>TRBJ1-1|TRBV29-1|.|.|11
CSVPDSTEAFF
TGCAGCGTTCCAGACAGTACTGAAGCTTTCTTT
>TRBJ1-2|TRBV2|TRBD1|once|12
CASKGQGDGYTF
TGTGCCAGCAAGGGACAGGGTGATGGCTACACCTTC
>TRBJ2-5|TRBV5-4|TRBD1|.|14
CASSEDRAPFGQYF
TGTGCCAGCAGCGAGGACAGGGCGCCCTTTGGCCAGTACTTC
>TRBJ2-2|TRBV19|.|.|14
CASSFALGPGELFF
TGTGCCAGTAGTTTCGCGCTGGGCCCCGGGGAGCTGTTTTTT
>TRBJ2-2|TRBV2|.|.|14
CASSGWRNTGELFF
TGTGCCAGCAGTGGGTGGAGGAACACCGGGGAGCTGTTTTTT
>TRBJ1-2|TRBV5-1|.|.|13
CASSNTGEYGYTF
TGCGCCAGCAGCAATACAGGAGAATATGGCTACACCTTC
>TRBJ1-1|TRBV29-1|.|.|11
CSVVVYTEAFF
TGCAGCGTTGTTGTGTACACAGAAGCTTTCTTT
>TRBJ1-5|TRBV7-2|.|.|14
CASSPQGADQPQHF
TGTGCCAGCAGCCCCCAGGGTGCGGATCAGCCCCAGCATTTT
>TRBJ1-1|TRBV4-3|.|.|13
CASSQSRVTEAFF
TGCGCCAGCAGCCAAAGCAGGGTCACTGAAGCTTTCTTT
>TRBJ2-1|TRBV4-2|TRBD2|.|15
CASGPLAGVYNEQFF
TGTGCCAGCGGTCCCCTAGCGGGGGTATACAATGAGCAGTTCTTC
>TRBJ1-1|TRBV4-2|.|.|14
CASRPDFSNTEAFF
TGTGCCAGCAGACCCGACTTCTCGAACACTGAAGCTTTCTTT
>TRBJ1-5|TRBV5-8|.|.|16
CASSLGQGLSNQPQHF
TGTGCCAGCAGCTTAGGGCAGGGGCTGAGCAATCAGCCCCAGCATTTT
>TRBJ1-1|TRBV6-5|.|.|15
CASSYGSVGGTEAFF
TGTGCCAGCAGTTACGGGTCGGTGGGGGGCACTGAAGCTTTCTTT
>TRBJ1-5|TRBV28|TRBD1|.|14
CASTRGDGYQPQHF
TGTGCCAGCACCAGGGGGGATGGGTATCAGCCCCAGCATTTT
>TRBJ2-5|TRBV15|.|.|14
CATSTQQSLGTQYF
TGTGCCACCAGCACACAACAGTCGCTTGGGACCCAGTACTTC
>TRBJ1-1|TRBV28|.|.|11
CASSFLGEAFF
TGTGCCAGCAGTTTTCTAGGCGAAGCTTTCTTT
>TRBJ2-5|TRBV15|.|.|16
CATSRVQVGQQETQYF
TGTGCCACCAGCAGAGTGCAAGTTGGCCAGCAAGAGACCCAGTACTTC
>TRBJ1-1|TRBV9|.|few|12
CASGSQNTEAFF
TGTGCCAGCGGCTCCCAGAACACTGAAGCTTTCTTT
>TRBJ2-5|TRBV5-4|TRBD2|.|15
CASSLGLAGQETQYF
TGTGCCAGCAGCTTGGGACTAGCGGGGCAAGAGACCCAGTACTTC
>TRBJ1-5|TRBV29-1|TRBD1|once|14
CSVSDRDGNQPQHF
TGCAGCGTAAGCGACAGGGACGGAAATCAGCCCCAGCATTTT
>TRBJ1-6|TRBV5-5|.|few|15
CASSPRDTDNSPLHF
TGTGCCAGCAGCCCGAGGGACACAGATAATTCACCCCTCCACTTT
>TRBJ1-4|TRBV11-3|.|.|13
CASSLGVAGRLFF
TGTGCCAGCAGCTTAGGCGTGGCCGGGAGGTTGTTTTTT
>TRBJ2-5|TRBV27|TRBD2|.|15
CASSFRTSGRETQYF
TGTGCCAGCAGTTTCAGGACTAGCGGGAGGGAGACCCAGTACTTC
>TRBJ2-1|TRBV11-2|.|.|15
CASSQIRGSYNEQFF
TGTGCCAGCAGCCAGATTAGGGGCTCCTACAATGAGCAGTTCTTC
>TRBJ1-4|TRBV5-1|TRBD1|.|14
CASSSGQGNEKLFF
TGCGCCAGCAGTTCCGGACAGGGGAATGAAAAACTGTTTTTT
>TRBJ2-3|TRBV9|.|.|14
CASSVVGGTDTQYF
TGTGCCAGCAGCGTGGTGGGCGGCACAGATACGCAGTATTTT
>TRBJ1-1|TRBV14|.|.|16
CASSQDPPGMGTEAFF
TGTGCCAGCAGCCAAGACCCTCCAGGGATGGGGACTGAAGCTTTCTTT
>TRBJ1-5|TRBV15|.|.|16
CATSREGTYSNQPQHF
TGTGCCACCAGCAGGGAGGGGACTTATAGCAATCAGCCCCAGCATTTT
>TRBJ2-1|TRBV2|TRBD2|.|15
CASNSPGRGGNEQFF
TGTGCCAGCAATTCCCCGGGGAGGGGAGGCAATGAGCAGTTCTTC
>TRBJ2-7|TRBV7-2|TRBD1|.|14
CASSSQGATYEQYF
TGTGCCAGCAGCTCCCAGGGGGCCACCTACGAGCAGTACTTC
>TRBJ2-7|TRBV2|.|.|11
CASRQSYEQYF
TGTGCCAGCAGACAGTCCTACGAGCAGTACTTC
>TRBJ2-3|TRBV7-9|TRBD1|.|15
CASSSRQGHTDTQYF
TGTGCCAGCAGCTCTAGACAGGGGCACACAGATACGCAGTATTTT
>TRBJ2-1|TRBV7-7|.|.|14
CASSLAPGADEQFF
TGTGCTAGCAGCTTAGCCCCTGGGGCCGATGAGCAGTTCTTC
>TRBJ1-2|TRBV11-1|.|once|14
CASSKPTGSYGYTF
TGTGCCAGCAGCAAGCCCACAGGGAGCTATGGCTACACCTTC
>TRBJ1-2|TRBV6-4|.|.|12
CASIHDRRGYTF
TGTGCCAGCATTCATGACAGAAGGGGCTACACCTTC
>TRBJ2-7|TRBV16|TRBD1|.|15
CASSRGQGNSYEQYF
TGTGCCAGCAGCCGTGGACAGGGAAATTCCTACGAGCAGTACTTC
>TRBJ1-1|TRBV30|.|.|10
CAWRSVQAFF
TGTGCCTGGAGGAGTGTTCAAGCTTTCTTT
>TRBJ1-1|TRBV18|TRBD1|.|15
CASSPGTGGNTEAFF
TGTGCCAGCTCCCCTGGGACAGGGGGGAACACTGAAGCTTTCTTT
>TRBJ1-1|TRBV5-1|TRBD1|few|16
CASSLGQGGTNTEAFF
TGCGCCAGCAGCTTGGGACAGGGTGGAACGAACACTGAAGCTTTCTTT
>TRBJ2-7|TRBV28|.|.|14
CASSLVVYSYEQYF
TGTGCCAGCAGTTTAGTCGTGTATTCCTACGAGCAGTACTTC
>TRBJ1-1|TRBV5-1|TRBD1|few|14
CASSLGGTNTEAFF
TGCGCCAGCAGCTTAGGGGGCACCAACACTGAAGCTTTCTTT
>TRBJ1-2|TRBV6-6|TRBD1|once|13
CASSPGQGIGYTF
TGTGCCAGCAGTCCGGGACAGGGGATCGGCTACACCTTC
>TRBJ1-4|TRBV28|.|.|13
CASSFLTKEKLFF
TGTGCCAGCAGTTTTTTGACAAAAGAAAAACTGTTTTTT
>TRBJ1-2|TRBV6-6|TRBD1|.|14
CASRWTGGLDGYTF
TGTGCCAGCCGTTGGACAGGGGGCCTGGATGGCTACACCTTC
>TRBJ2-1|TRBV5-1|.|once|14
CASSLGQRENEQFF
TGCGCCAGCAGCTTGGGACAGCGCGAAAATGAGCAGTTCTTC
>TRBJ2-5|TRBV6-1|.|.|13
CASRNQGGETQYF
TGTGCCAGCAGAAACCAGGGTGGGGAGACCCAGTACTTC
>TRBJ1-1|TRBV6-1|TRBD1|few|13
CASSFQGVDPAFF
TGTGCCAGCAGTTTCCAGGGGGTGGATCCGGCTTTCTTT
>TRBJ1-2|TRBV30|.|.|12
CAWSRGNYGYTF
TGTGCCTGGAGTAGGGGGAACTATGGCTACACCTTC
>TRBJ2-2|TRBV7-8|TRBD1|.|15
CASSVKQGWTGELFF
TGTGCCAGCAGCGTTAAACAGGGGTGGACCGGGGAGCTGTTTTTT
>TRBJ1-1|TRBV14|.|few|13
CASSQVMNTEAFF
TGTGCCAGCAGCCAAGTCATGAACACTGAAGCTTTCTTT
>TRBJ2-2|TRBV19|.|.|14
CASTPSAGTGELFF
TGTGCCAGTACTCCTTCAGCGGGCACCGGGGAGCTGTTTTTT
>TRBJ1-5|TRBV19|TRBD1|.|18
CASSITPRTGYQNQPQHF
TGTGCCAGTAGTATAACCCCTCGGACAGGGTACCAAAATCAGCCCCAGCATTTT
>TRBJ2-7|TRBV27|TRBD1|.|13
CASSLGQNYEQYF
TGTGCCAGCAGTTTGGGACAGAACTACGAGCAGTACTTC
>TRBJ1-4|TRBV7-8|.|.|14
CASSLGGNNEKLFF
TGTGCCAGCAGCTTAGGCGGTAATAATGAAAAACTGTTTTTT
>TRBJ1-6|TRBV6-1|.|.|14
CASSFPGMRSPLHF
TGTGCCAGCAGTTTTCCAGGGATGCGTTCACCCCTCCACTTT
>TRBJ1-1|TRBV9|.|.|14
CASSELTGRPEAFF
TGTGCCAGCAGCGAGTTGACAGGCCGACCTGAAGCTTTCTTT
>TRBJ2-7|TRBV11-2|TRBD1|.|14
CASSPGQGAYEQYF
TGTGCCAGCAGCCCAGGACAGGGGGCCTACGAGCAGTACTTC